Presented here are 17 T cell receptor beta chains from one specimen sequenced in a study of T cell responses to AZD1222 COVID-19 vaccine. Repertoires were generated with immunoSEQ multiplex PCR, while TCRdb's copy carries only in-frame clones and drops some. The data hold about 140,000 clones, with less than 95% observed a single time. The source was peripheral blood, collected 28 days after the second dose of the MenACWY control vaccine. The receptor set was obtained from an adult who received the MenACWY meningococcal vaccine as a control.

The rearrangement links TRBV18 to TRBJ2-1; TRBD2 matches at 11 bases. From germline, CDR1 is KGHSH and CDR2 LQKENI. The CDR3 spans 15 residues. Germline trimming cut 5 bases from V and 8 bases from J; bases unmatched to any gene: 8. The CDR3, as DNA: TGTGCCAGCTCAAGGACTAGCGGGTATGCGGATGAGCAGTTCTTC. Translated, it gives CASSRTSGYADEQFF.

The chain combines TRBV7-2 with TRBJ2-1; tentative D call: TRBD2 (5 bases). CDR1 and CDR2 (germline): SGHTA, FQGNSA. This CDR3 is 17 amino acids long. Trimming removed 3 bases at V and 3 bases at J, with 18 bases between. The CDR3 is CASSLRIGLDFYNEQFF. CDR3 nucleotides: TGTGCCAGCAGCTTGAGAATCGGACTCGACTTCTACAATGAGCAGTTCTTC.

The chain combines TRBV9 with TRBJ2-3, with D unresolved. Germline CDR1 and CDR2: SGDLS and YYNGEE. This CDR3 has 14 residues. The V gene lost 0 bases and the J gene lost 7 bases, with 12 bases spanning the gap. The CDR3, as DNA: TGTGCCAGCAGCGTAGACAGTTCCACGAATACGCAGTATTTT. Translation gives CASSVDSSTNTQYF.

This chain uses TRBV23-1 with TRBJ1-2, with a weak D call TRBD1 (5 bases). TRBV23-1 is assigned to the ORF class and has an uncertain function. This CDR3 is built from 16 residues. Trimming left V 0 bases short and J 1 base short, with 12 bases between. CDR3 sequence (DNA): TGCGCCAGCAGTCAATCCCGACAGCGTAATAACTATGGCTACACCTTC. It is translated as CASSQSRQRNNYGYTF.

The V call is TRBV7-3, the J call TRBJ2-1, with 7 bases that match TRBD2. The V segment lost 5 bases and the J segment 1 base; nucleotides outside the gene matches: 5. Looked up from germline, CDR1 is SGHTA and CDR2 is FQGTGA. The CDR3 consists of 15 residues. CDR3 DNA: TGTGCCAGCAGCCCCGGGGGGTTTTCCTACAATGAGCAGTTCTTC. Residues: CASSPGGFSYNEQFF.

CDR3 region: CASPKDMRGGGNYGYTF. The CDR3 coding sequence is TGTGCCAGTCCCAAAGATATGCGGGGAGGGGGGAACTATGGCTACACCTTC. The J gene is TRBJ1-2, the V gene TRBV2; a possible D gene is TRBD1 (6 bases). The CDR3 contains 17 residues. Germline lookup yields CDR1 SNHLY and CDR2 FYNNEI. V was trimmed by 9 bases and J by 2 bases, leaving 25 bases between them.

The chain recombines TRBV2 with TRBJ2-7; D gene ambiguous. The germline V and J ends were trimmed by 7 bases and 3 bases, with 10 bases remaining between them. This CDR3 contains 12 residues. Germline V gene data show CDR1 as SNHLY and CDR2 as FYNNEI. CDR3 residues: CASITQVYEQYF. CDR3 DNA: TGTGCCAGCATAACCCAGGTCTACGAGCAGTACTTC.

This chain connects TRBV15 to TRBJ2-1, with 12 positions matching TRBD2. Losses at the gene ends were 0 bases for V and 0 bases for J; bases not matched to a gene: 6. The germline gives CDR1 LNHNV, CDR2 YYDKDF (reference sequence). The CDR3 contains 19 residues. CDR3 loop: CATSRDGRTSGASYNEQFF. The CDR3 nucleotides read TGTGCCACCAGCAGAGATGGCCGGACTAGCGGGGCCTCCTACAATGAGCAGTTCTTC.

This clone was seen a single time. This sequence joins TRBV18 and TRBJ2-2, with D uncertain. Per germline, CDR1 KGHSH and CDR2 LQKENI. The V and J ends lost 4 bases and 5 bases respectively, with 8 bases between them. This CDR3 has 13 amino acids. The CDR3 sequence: CASSRGGTGELFF. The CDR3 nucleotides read TGTGCCAGCTCACGAGGTGGGACCGGGGAGCTGTTTTTT.

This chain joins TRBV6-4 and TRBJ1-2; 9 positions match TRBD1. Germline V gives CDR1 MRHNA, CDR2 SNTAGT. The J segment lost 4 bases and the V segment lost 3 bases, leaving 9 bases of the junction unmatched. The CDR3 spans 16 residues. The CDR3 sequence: CASSERTGDRAYGYTF. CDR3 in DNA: TGTGCCAGCAGTGAACGGACAGGGGATAGGGCCTATGGCTACACCTTC.

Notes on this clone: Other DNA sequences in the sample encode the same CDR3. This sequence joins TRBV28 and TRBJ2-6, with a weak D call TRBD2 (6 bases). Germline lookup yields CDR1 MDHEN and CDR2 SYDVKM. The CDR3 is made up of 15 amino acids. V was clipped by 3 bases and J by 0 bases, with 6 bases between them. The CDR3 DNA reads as TGTGCCAGCAGTTTGGGGGGCTCTGGGGCCAACGTCCTGACTTTC. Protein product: CASSLGGSGANVLTF.

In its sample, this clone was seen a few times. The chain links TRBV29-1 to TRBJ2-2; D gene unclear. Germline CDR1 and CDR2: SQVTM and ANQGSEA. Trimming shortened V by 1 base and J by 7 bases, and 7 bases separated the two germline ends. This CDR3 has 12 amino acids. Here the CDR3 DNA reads TGCAGCGTTGAAGGGTATGGCGGGGAGCTGTTTTTT. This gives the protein CSVEGYGGELFF.

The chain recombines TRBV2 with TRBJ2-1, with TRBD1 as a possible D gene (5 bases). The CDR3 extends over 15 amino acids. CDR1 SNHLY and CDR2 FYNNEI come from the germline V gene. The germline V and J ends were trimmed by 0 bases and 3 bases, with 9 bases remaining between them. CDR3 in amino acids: CASSEAGAGYNEQFF. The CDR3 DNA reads TGTGCCAGCAGTGAAGCAGGGGCTGGCTACAATGAGCAGTTCTTC.

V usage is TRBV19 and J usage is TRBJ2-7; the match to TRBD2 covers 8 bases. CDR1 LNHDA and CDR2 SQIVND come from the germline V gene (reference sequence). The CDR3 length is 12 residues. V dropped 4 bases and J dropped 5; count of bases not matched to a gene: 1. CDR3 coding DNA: TGTGCCAGTAGTAGGACTAGCCACGAGCAGTACTTC. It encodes CASSRTSHEQYF.

CDR3 region: CASSWGFGYTF. The CDR3, as DNA: TGTGCCAGCAGTTGGGGGTTTGGCTACACCTTC. The genes are TRBV6-5 and TRBJ1-2, with TRBD1 as a possible D gene (5 bases). V was trimmed by 4 bases and J by 7 bases, leaving 7 bases between them. The CDR3 contains 11 residues. Germline V gene sequence: CDR1 MNHEY, CDR2 SVGAGI.

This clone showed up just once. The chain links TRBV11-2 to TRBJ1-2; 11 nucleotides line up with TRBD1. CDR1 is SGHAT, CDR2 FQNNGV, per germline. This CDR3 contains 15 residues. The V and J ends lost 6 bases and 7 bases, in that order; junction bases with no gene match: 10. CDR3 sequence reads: CASRLFGQGASGYTF. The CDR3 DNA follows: TGTGCCAGCAGGCTGTTCGGACAGGGGGCAAGTGGCTACACCTTC.

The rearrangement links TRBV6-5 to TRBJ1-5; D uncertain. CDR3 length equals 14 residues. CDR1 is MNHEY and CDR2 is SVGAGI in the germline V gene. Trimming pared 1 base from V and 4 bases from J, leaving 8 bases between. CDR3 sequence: CASSYFDSNQPQHF. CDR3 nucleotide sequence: TGTGCCAGCAGTTACTTCGATAGTAATCAGCCCCAGCATTTT.